The T cell receptor beta chain described here comes from a study of blood T cell repertoires in COVID-19. Study-level background: Researchers got acute and convalescent COVID-19 samples from the United States, Italy and Spain. T cells, B-cell-depleted T cells, or PBMCs provided the cDNA or gDNA that served as material.

Participants were aged about 18 to 90 years, lived in some 23 US areas, and enrolled virtually. Original processing methods: Estimates of nucleated cell counts were drawn from the amplification of reference gene primers. Assay used: immunoSEQ multiplex PCR; TCRdb lists only in-frame clones, some missing. V, J and clone size were drawn from that table, and D and trimming were deduced from the DNA. This table holds hundreds of thousands of clones, over 75% found once. Worth noting for this clone: In the same sample, other DNA sequences code for this CDR3.

The CDR3 loop spans 15 amino acids. Germline loops: CDR1 SGHRS, CDR2 YFSETQ. V lost 1 base and J 0 bases, leaving 5 bases between the germline ends. Material: PBMCs or T cells enriched from blood (not recorded which). This chain links TRBV5-1 with TRBJ2-6; D gene ambiguous. The clonotype comes from a man in his forties or fifties in a cohort exposed to, infected with or recovered from COVID-19 (not recorded which). In nucleotides, the CDR3 is TGCGCCAGCAGCTTGACAACCTCTGGGGCCAACGTCCTGACTTTC. As protein: CASSLTTSGANVLTF.